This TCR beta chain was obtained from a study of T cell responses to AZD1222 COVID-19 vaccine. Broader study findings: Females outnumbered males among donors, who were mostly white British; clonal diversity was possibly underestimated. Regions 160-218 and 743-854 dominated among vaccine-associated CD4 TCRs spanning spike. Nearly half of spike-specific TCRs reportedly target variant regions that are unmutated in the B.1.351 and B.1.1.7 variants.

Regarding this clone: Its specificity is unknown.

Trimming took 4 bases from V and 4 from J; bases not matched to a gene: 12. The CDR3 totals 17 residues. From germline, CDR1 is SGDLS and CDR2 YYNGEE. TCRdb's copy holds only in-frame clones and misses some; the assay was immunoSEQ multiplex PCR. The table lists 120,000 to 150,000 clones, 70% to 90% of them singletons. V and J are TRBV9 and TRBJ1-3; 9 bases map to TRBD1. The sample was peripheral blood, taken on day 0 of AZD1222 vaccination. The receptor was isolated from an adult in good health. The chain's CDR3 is CASSPWSGTGTGNTIYF. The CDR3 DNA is TGTGCCAGCAGCCCATGGTCCGGGACAGGGACAGGAAACACCATATATTTT.